The present entry profiles one T cell receptor beta chain with its context. Its antigen is as yet unknown. This specimen comes from a study of cytomegalovirus exposure and HLA in healthy donors. Study at large: The 120 validation repertoires used the same platform as the approximately 670 first-cohort repertoires (as reported by a later analysis).

Whole-study results and caveats: Cytomegalovirus association was listed for 170 or so TCR beta chains. Rarity characterized most TCR sequences, yet some public TCRs appeared in many donors.

Profiled with immunoSEQ multiplex PCR; TCRdb holds only in-frame clones, not every one. The sample lists 200,000 or so clones, approximately 80% seen once, with around 6.7% in the top ten. The J segment lost 7 bases and the V segment lost 6 bases, leaving 5 bases of the junction unmatched. This CDR3 is 13 amino acids long. Per germline, CDR1 MDHEN and CDR2 SYDVKM. The sequencing sample was made of PBMCs. The source is a man between 18 and 29 years old in good health and CMV-seropositive. J is TRBJ1-1 and V is TRBV28; 10 nucleotides agree with TRBD1. CDR3: CASRPGDRGEAFF. The CDR3 coding sequence is TGTGCCAGCAGGCCTGGGGACAGGGGTGAAGCTTTCTTT.